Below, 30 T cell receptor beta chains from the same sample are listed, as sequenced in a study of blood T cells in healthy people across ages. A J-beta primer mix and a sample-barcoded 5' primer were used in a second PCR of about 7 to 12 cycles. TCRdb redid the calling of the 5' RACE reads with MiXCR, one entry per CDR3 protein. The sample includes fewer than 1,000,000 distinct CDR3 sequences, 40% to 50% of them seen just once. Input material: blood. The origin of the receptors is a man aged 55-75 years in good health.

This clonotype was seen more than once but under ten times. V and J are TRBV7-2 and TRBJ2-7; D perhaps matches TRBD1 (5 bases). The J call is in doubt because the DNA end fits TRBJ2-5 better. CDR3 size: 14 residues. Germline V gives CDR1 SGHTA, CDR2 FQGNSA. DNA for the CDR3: TGTGCCAGCAGCTCACACGTCAGGGCAGAGACCCAGTACTTC. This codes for CASSSHVRAETQYF.

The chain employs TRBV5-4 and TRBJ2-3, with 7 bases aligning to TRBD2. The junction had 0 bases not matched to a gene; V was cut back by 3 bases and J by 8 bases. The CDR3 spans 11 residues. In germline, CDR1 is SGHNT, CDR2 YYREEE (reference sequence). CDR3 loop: CASSWGGTQYF. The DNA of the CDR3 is TGTGCCAGCAGCTGGGGGGGTACGCAGTATTTT.

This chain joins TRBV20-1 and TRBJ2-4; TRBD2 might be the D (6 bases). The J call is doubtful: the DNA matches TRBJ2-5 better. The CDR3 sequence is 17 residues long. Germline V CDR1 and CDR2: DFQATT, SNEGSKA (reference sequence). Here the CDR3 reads CSARDRDWGIAKETQYF. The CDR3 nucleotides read TGCAGTGCTAGAGATCGGGACTGGGGAATCGCTAAAGAGACCCAGTACTTC.

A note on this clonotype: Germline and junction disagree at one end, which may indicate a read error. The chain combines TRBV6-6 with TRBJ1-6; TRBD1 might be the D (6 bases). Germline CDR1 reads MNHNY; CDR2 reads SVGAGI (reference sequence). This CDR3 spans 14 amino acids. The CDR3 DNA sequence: TGTGCCAGCAGTGACTCTCAGGGGAATTCACCCCTCCACTTT. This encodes CASSDSQGNSPLHF.

The CDR3 protein is CASSYVAGLKETQYF. The DNA for the CDR3 is TGTGCCAGCAGTTACGTGGCAGGCCTTAAAGAGACCCAGTACTTC. The chain joins TRBV6-2 or TRBV6-3 to TRBJ2-5, with unresolved D. The CDR3 sequence is 15 residues long. Germline-derived CDR1 and CDR2 are MNHEY and SVGEGT. V was clipped by 2 bases and J by 3 bases, with 13 bases between them.

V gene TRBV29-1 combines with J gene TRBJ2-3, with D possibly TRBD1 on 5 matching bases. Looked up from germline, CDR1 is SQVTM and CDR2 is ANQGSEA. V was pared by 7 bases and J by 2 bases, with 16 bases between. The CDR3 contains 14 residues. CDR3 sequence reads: CSDVAGISTDTQYF. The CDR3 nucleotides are TGCAGCGACGTTGCAGGGATTTCCACAGATACGCAGTATTTT.

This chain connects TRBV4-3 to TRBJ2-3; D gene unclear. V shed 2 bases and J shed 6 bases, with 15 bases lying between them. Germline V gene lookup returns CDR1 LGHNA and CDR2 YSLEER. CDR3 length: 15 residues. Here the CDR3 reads CASSQFQVGPDTQYF. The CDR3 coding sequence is TGCGCCAGCAGCCAATTCCAGGTCGGGCCGGATACGCAGTATTTT.

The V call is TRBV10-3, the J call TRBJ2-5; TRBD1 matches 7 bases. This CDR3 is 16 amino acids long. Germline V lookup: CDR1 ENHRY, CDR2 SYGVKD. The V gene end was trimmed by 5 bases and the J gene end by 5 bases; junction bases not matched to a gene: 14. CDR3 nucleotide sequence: TGTGCCATCAGTAACCCCATGACAGGGTCCTCCGAGACCCAGTACTTC. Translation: CAISNPMTGSSETQYF.

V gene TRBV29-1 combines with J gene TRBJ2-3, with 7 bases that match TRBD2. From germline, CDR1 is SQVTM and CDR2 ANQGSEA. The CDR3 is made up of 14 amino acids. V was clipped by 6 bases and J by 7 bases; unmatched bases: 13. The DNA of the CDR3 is TGCAGCGTCGCGCCGGGACTATCAGGGAATACGCAGTATTTT. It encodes CSVAPGLSGNTQYF.

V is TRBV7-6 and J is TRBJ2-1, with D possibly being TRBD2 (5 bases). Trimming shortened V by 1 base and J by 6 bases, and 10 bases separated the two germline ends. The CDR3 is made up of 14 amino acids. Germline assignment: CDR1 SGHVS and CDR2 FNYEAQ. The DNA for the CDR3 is TGTGCCAGCAGCTTAGGCTACGCGGGCAATGAGCAGTTCTTC. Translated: CASSLGYAGNEQFF.

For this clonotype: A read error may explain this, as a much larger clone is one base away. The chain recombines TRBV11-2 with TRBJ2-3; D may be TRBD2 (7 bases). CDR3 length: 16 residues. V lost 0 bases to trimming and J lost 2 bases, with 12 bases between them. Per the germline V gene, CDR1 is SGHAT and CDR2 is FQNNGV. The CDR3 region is CASSLEGGLNTDTQYF. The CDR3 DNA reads TGTGCCAGCAGCTTAGAGGGGGGGCTAAACACAGATACGCAGTATTTT.

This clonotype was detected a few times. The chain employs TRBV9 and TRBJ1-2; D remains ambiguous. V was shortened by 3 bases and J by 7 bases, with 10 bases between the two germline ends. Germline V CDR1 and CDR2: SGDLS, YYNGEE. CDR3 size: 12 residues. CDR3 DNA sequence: TGTGCCAGCAGCGCGGTAGTCCGTGGCTACACCTTC. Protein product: CASSAVVRGYTF. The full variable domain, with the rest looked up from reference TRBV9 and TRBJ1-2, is DSGVTQTPKHLITATGQRVTLRCSPRSGDLSVYWYQQSLDQGLQFLIQYYNGEERAKGNILERFSAQQFPDLHSELNLSSLELGDSALYFCASSAVVRGYTFGSGTRLTVV.

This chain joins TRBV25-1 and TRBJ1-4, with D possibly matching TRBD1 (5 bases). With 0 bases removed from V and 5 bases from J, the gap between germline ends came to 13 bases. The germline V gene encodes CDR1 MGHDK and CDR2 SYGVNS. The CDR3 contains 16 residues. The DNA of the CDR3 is TGTGCCAGCAGTGAATATATGGGGGTCAGAAATGAAAAACTGTTTTTT. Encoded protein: CASSEYMGVRNEKLFF. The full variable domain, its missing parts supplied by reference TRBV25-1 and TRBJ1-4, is EADIYQTPRYLVIGTGKKITLECSQTMGHDKMYWYQQDPGMELHLIHYSYGVNSTEKGDLSSESTVSRIRTEHFPLTLESARPSHTSQYLCASSEYMGVRNEKLFFGSGTQLSVL.

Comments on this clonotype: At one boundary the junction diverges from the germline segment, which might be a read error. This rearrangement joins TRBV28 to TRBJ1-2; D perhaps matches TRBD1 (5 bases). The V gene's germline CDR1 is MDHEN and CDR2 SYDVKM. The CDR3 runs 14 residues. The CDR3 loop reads CASTLIGGNYGYTF. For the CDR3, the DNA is TGTGCCAGCACTTTAATCGGGGGGAACTATGGCTACACCTTC.

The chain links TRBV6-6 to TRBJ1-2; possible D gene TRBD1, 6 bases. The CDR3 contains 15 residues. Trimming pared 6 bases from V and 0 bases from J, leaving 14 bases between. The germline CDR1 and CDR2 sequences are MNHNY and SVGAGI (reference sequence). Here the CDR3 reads CASSKRQEANYGYTF. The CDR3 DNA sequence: TGTGCCAGCAGCAAACGACAGGAAGCTAACTATGGCTACACCTTC.

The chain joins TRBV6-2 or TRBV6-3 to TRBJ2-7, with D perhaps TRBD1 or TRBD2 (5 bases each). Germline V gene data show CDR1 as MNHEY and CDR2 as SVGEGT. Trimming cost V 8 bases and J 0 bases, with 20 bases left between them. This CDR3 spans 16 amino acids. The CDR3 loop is CASSTPGAGSSYEQYF. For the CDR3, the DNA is TGTGCCAGCTCGACCCCCGGGGCAGGGAGCTCCTACGAGCAGTACTTC.

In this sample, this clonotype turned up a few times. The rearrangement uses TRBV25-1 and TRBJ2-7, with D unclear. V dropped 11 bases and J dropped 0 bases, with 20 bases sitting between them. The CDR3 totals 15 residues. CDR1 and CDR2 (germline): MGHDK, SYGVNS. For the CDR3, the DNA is TGTGCCTGCCCCCCACCCAGAGTAGGCTCCTACGAGCAGTACTTC. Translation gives CACPPPRVGSYEQYF.

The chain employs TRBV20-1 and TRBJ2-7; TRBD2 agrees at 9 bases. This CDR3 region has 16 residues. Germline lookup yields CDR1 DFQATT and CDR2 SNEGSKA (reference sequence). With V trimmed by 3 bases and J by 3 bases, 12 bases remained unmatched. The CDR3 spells CSASGGINSGGYEQYF. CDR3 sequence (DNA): TGCAGTGCTAGTGGAGGGATCAATAGCGGGGGCTACGAGCAGTACTTC.

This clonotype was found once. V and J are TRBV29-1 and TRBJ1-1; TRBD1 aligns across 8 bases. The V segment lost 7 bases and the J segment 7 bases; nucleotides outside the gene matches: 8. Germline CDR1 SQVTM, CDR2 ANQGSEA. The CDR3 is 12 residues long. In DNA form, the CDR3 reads TGCAGCGAGACGCAGGGGGCCCATGAAGCTTTCTTT. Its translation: CSETQGAHEAFF.

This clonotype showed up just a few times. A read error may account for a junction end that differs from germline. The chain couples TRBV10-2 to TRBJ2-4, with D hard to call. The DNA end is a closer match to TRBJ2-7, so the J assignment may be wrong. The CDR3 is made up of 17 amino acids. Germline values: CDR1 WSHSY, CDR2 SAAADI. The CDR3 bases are TGCGCCGGCAGTGAGTTACCCGGGCCCTCGGTATCCTACGAGCAGTACTTC. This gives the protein CAGSELPGPSVSYEQYF.

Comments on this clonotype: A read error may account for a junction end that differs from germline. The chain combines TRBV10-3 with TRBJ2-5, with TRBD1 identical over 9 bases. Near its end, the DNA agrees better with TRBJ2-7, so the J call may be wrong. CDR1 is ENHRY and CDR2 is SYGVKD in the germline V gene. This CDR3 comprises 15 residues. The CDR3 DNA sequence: TGTGCCATCATAGACCCGGGACAGGGATCCTGCGAGCAGTACTTC. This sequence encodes CAIIDPGQGSCEQYF.

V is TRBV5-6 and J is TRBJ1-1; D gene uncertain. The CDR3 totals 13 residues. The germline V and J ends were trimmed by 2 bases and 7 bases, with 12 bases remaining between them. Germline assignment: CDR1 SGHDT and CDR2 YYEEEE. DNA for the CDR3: TGTGCCAGCAGCTTTTCTCAATGGCTTGAAGCTTTCTTT. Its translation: CASSFSQWLEAFF.

The CDR3 nucleotides read TGCAGTGCTAGAGATCACCAGCGGGGGGGCCTTGGTCCCTACAATGAGCAGTACTTC. Translating it yields CSARDHQRGGLGPYNEQYF. J is TRBJ2-1 and V is TRBV20-1, with TRBD2 identical over 10 bases. Gene TRBJ2-7 matches the end of the DNA better, so the J call may be wrong. This CDR3 is built from 19 residues. Germline V gene lookup returns CDR1 DFQATT and CDR2 SNEGSKA (reference sequence).

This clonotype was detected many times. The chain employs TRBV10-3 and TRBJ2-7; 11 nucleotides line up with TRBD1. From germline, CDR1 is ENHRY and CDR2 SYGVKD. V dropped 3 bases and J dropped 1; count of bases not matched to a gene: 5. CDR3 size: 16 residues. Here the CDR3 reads CAISDPGTGGSYEQYF. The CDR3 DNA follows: TGTGCCATCAGTGACCCCGGGACAGGGGGTTCCTACGAGCAGTACTTC.

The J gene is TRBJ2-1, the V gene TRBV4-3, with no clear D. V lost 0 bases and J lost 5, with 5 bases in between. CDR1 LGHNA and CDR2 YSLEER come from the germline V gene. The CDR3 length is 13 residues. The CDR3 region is CASSQEANNEQFF. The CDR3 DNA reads TGCGCCAGCAGCCAAGAAGCGAACAATGAGCAGTTCTTC.

CDR3 DNA: TGTGCCAGCAGTGAAGTTCACAGGGGATCTCAGCCCCAGCATTTT. Its translation is CASSEVHRGSQPQHF. The chain joins TRBV6-1 to TRBJ1-5; 7 nucleotides match TRBD1. This CDR3 is built from 15 residues. CDR1 and CDR2 from the germline V gene are MNHNS and SASEGT. V shed 1 base, J shed 6 bases, and the junction held 6 bases outside the gene matches.

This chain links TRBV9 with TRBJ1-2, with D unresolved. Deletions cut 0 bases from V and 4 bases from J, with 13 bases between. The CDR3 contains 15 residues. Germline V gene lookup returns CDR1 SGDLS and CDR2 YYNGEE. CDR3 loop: CASSVATNQIYGYTF. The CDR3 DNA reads TGTGCCAGCAGCGTAGCGACGAACCAGATCTATGGCTACACCTTC.

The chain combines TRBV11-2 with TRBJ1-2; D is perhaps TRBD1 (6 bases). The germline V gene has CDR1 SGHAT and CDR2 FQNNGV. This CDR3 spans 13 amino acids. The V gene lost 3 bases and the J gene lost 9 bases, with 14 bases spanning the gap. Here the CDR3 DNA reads TGTGCCAGCAGCTTCAAGGCACAGGGTCGCTACACCTTC. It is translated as CASSFKAQGRYTF.

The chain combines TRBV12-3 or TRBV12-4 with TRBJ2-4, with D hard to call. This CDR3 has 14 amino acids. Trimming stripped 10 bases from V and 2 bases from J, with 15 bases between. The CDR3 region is CATREAGTKNIQYF. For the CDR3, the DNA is TGTGCCACGAGAGAGGCTGGGACCAAAAACATTCAGTACTTC.

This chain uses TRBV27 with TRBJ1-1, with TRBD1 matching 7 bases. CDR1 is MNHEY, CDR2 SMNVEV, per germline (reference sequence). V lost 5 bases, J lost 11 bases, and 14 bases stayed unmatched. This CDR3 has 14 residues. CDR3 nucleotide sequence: TGTGCCAGCAGTCCGAACCCTGCGGGACAGAAGGCTTTCTTT. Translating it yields CASSPNPAGQKAFF.